This T cell receptor (beta chain) was captured by sequencing in a study of T-cell memory formation after mild COVID-19. The overall study: Largely donor-specific sequence clusters came from a couple of donors.

CDR1 is MNHEY and CDR2 is SVGEGT in the germline V gene. Trimming removed 6 bases at V and 3 bases at J, with 14 bases between. The CDR3 totals 14 residues. With regard to this clonotype: Antigen specificity is unknown.

UMIs and sample barcodes were carried by the TCR alpha and TCR beta cDNA libraries that 5'RACE produced using constant-segment primers. TCRdb passed the 5' RACE reads through MiXCR, listing each CDR3 protein once. This sample has about 320,000 distinct CDR3 sequences, with 13% to 15% found just once. The study, taken as a whole, reports: Clones from the second wave (peaking day 37) had unconfirmed SARS-CoV-2 specificity. Clones that contracted clustered mainly in CM and EM if CD4+ and in EMRA if CD8+.

The receptor's source is a man aged 18-30 years who had mild COVID-19 (a few samples of this study predate the infection). Cell type and time point are not known. The sequencing sample was made of PBMCs or a T cell subset sorted from them (not recorded which). The chain couples TRBV6-2 or TRBV6-3 to TRBJ1-2, with D perhaps matching TRBD1 (5 bases). CDR3 DNA: TGTGCCAGCAGCCGCGGGGACGTGTACTATGGCTACACCTTC. Amino acid sequence: CASSRGDVYYGYTF.